Below are 5 T cell receptor beta chains sequenced from a single sample in a study of human T cells and chemical hapten exposure. The time point: pre-sensitization, week 0. As for treatment: therapeutic diphenylcyclopropenone sensitization with weekly scalp DPC. TCRdb fed the RACE reads into MiXCR, producing one record per CDR3 protein. This table has about 51,000 distinct CDR3 sequences, about 9.2% appearing once. The sequencing here drew on whole blood, taken in connection with sensitization to the hapten diphenylcyclopropenone (DPC). These receptors all come from a middle-aged woman with alopecia areata. Some clones in this sample may be carry-over from other donors' samples.

This clonotype has just a few counts. The chain recombines TRBV4-2 with TRBJ2-3; no clear D. Germline CDR1 LGHNA, CDR2 YNFKEQ. Trimming took 0 bases from V and 4 from J, leaving 8 bases between them. CDR3 length: 14 amino acids. The CDR3 bases are TGTGCCAGCAGCCAAGAGTTGGGTTCAGATACGCAGTATTTT. Its protein is CASSQELGSDTQYF.

This clonotype was detected ten times or more. CDR3 region: CASSPLLLGSGENEQFF. The CDR3 DNA is TGTGCCAGCTCACCACTTCTTCTAGGGTCGGGGGAAAATGAGCAGTTCTTC. V gene TRBV18 combines with J gene TRBJ2-1; possibly TRBD2 for D (6 bases). The CDR3 runs 17 residues. The germline V gene encodes CDR1 KGHSH and CDR2 LQKENI. The V end was cut by 1 base, the J end by 7 bases, with 20 bases between.

With regard to this clonotype: Just one base apart from a much larger clone, this may be a read error. The chain recombines TRBV30 with TRBJ2-5; 8 positions match TRBD2. This CDR3 spans 14 amino acids. CDR1 GTSNPN and CDR2 SVGIG come from the germline V gene (reference sequence). CDR3 in DNA: TGTGTCTGGAGTGCCGGGGGGGCCCAAGAGACCCAGTACTTC. This gives the protein CVWSAGGAQETQYF.

This clonotype has a count of ten or more. This chain joins TRBV29-1 and TRBJ2-3, with 11 bases lining up with TRBD1. In germline, CDR1 is SQVTM, CDR2 ANQGSEA. The CDR3 runs to 15 residues. V was clipped by 4 bases and J by 3 bases; unmatched bases: 6. DNA of the CDR3: TGCAGCGTTGTATTGGACAGGGGGCCGACAGATACGCAGTATTTT. Protein sequence: CSVVLDRGPTDTQYF.

The chain is built from TRBV7-2 and TRBJ1-6; D not resolved. Per germline, CDR1 SGHTA and CDR2 FQGNSA. The ends were cut back, 2 bases at V and 10 bases at J, with 12 bases in the middle. The CDR3 has 14 amino acids. This chain's CDR3 is CASSLKTLGSPLHF. CDR3 sequence (DNA): TGTGCCAGCAGCTTAAAAACATTAGGGTCACCCCTCCACTTT.